This T cell receptor (beta chain) emerged from a study of cytomegalovirus exposure and HLA in healthy donors. Overall study results and limits: Despite most TCR sequences being rare, some public TCRs occurred in many donors. Reportedly, cytomegalovirus status was diagnosed with high sensitivity and specificity. The study recorded about 150 TCR beta chains that were cytomegalovirus-associated.

The germline V gene encodes CDR1 SGHRS and CDR2 YFSETQ. Trimming removed 3 bases from V and 0 bases from J, with 10 bases in between. This CDR3 has 14 amino acids. Notes on this clone: What it recognizes is unknown.

The protocol was immunoSEQ multiplex PCR, while the TCRdb copy is restricted to in-frame clones and leaves out a portion. The sample consists of about 130,000 clones, approximately 94% of them appearing once. The chain recombines TRBV5-1 with TRBJ2-7; a possible D gene is TRBD1 (6 bases). The TCR was taken from a man between 18 and 29 years old in good health and CMV-seropositive. The specimen sequenced was PBMCs. CDR3 coding DNA: TGCGCCAGCAGCTCGGACAGTACCTCCTACGAGCAGTACTTC. Amino acid sequence: CASSSDSTSYEQYF.